Each of the 28 T cell receptor beta chains below was sequenced from the same sample in a study of T cells after yellow fever vaccination. TCRdb analysed the 5' RACE reads with MiXCR anew, one entry per CDR3 protein. Found here are some 320,000 distinct CDR3 sequences, 8.5% to 10% of them singletons; the top ten hold 18%. The specimen was PBMCs, collected on the day of the first yellow fever vaccination. The receptors were gathered from a man aged 18 to 30 who received the YFV17D yellow fever vaccine.

This chain uses TRBV15 with TRBJ1-2; D unresolved. Germline V gene data show CDR1 as LNHNV and CDR2 as YYDKDF (reference sequence). This CDR3 is built from 14 residues. V was trimmed by 3 bases and J by 4 bases, leaving 12 bases between them. The CDR3 loop is CATSSHVTSYGYTF. The CDR3 nucleotides are TGTGCCACCAGCAGTCATGTTACAAGCTATGGCTACACCTTC. Variable domain in full (rest from reference TRBV15 and TRBJ1-2): DAMVIQNPRYQVTQFGKPVTLSCSQTLNHNVMYWYQQKSSQAPKLLFHYYDKDFNNEADTPDNFQSRRPNTSFCFLDIRSPGLGDTAMYLCATSSHVTSYGYTFGSGTRLTVV.

This clonotype was seen repeatedly, ten times or more. The J gene is TRBJ2-3, the V gene TRBV7-2; D perhaps matches TRBD1 (5 bases). Germline-derived CDR1 and CDR2 are SGHTA and FQGNSA. Between the trimmed V and J ends, which lost 0 bases and 2 bases, there was a span of 9 bases. CDR3 length: 15 amino acids. CDR3 residues: CASSLAPGSTDTQYF. Here the CDR3 DNA reads TGTGCCAGCAGCTTAGCTCCAGGGTCCACAGATACGCAGTATTTT. Variable domain in full (rest from reference TRBV7-2 and TRBJ2-3): GAGVSQSPSNKVTEKGKDVELRCDPISGHTALYWYRQSLGQGLEFLIYFQGNSAPDKSGLPSDRFSAERTGGSVSTLTIQRTQQEDSAVYLCASSLAPGSTDTQYFGPGTRLTVL.

The chain has TRBV18 and TRBJ2-5; D is undetermined. There are 13 residues in the CDR3. The germline CDR1 and CDR2 sequences are KGHSH and LQKENI. Trimming left V 5 bases short and J 1 base short, with 8 bases between. The CDR3 DNA is TGTGCCAGCTCATCCCGGATCCAAGAGACCCAGTACTTC. Protein product: CASSSRIQETQYF.

This clonotype showed up just a few times. The V and J genes are TRBV7-2 and TRBJ2-3, with no clear D. Germline V CDR1 and CDR2: SGHTA, FQGNSA. The V and J ends lost 7 bases and 2 bases respectively, with 7 bases between them. The CDR3 is 12 residues long. The CDR3 bases are TGTGCCAGCAACAAGCACACAGATACGCAGTATTTT. It yields the protein CASNKHTDTQYF.

In its sample, this clonotype was seen a few times. The rearrangement joins TRBV9 to TRBJ1-6, with TRBD1 as a possible D gene (5 bases). The CDR3 covers 14 residues. The V end was cut by 5 bases, the J end by 10 bases, with 16 bases between. CDR1 and CDR2 from the germline V gene are SGDLS and YYNGEE. The CDR3 DNA reads as TGTGCCAGCAGTAATCAGGGAAAGGACTCACCCCTCCACTTT. Encoded protein: CASSNQGKDSPLHF.

This clonotype was picked up a small number of times. The rearrangement uses TRBV6-2 or TRBV6-3 and TRBJ2-1; 16 bases are a match to TRBD2. This CDR3 is built from 18 residues. CDR1 is MNHEY and CDR2 is SVGEGT in the germline V gene. Trimming at V came to 2 bases and at J to 8 bases, leaving 9 bases not matched to a gene. CDR3 in amino acids: CASSYLPGLAGGPDEQFF. The CDR3 coding sequence is TGTGCCAGCAGTTACCTCCCGGGACTAGCGGGGGGGCCCGATGAGCAGTTCTTC.

This chain joins TRBV5-1 and TRBJ2-3; either TRBD1 or TRBD2 may supply D (7 bases each). With 4 bases removed from V and 6 bases from J, the gap between germline ends came to 21 bases. The CDR3 runs to 16 residues. Per germline, CDR1 SGHRS and CDR2 YFSETQ. The CDR3 region has the DNA TGCGCCAGCAGCGGGAGGGGACAGCAACTAGGGGATACGCAGTATTTT. Its translation: CASSGRGQQLGDTQYF.

V and J are TRBV29-1 and TRBJ2-1; D is perhaps TRBD1 (6 bases). Between the trimmed V and J ends, which lost 0 bases and 3 bases, there was a span of 12 bases. The CDR3 is made up of 15 amino acids. Germline V gene lookup returns CDR1 SQVTM and CDR2 ANQGSEA. CDR3 sequence (DNA): TGCAGCGTTGAAGATCAGAGGACAGACTACAATGAGCAGTTCTTC. It yields the protein CSVEDQRTDYNEQFF.

This clonotype came up a few times. The V and J genes are TRBV6-2 or TRBV6-3 and TRBJ1-2; D unclear. CDR3 size: 14 residues. Germline loops: CDR1 MNHEY, CDR2 SVGEGT. V was trimmed by 6 bases and J by 4 bases, leaving 15 bases between them. Here the CDR3 DNA reads TGTGCCAGCAGCTTCGTTGCGCTAATCTATGGCTACACCTTC. Its protein is CASSFVALIYGYTF.

This clonotype has a handful of counts. J is TRBJ2-3 and V is TRBV6-1; 8 bases are shared with TRBD2. With V trimmed by 6 bases and J by 3 bases, 5 bases remained unmatched. The CDR3 is 14 residues long. The germline V gene has CDR1 MNHNS and CDR2 SASEGT. The CDR3 protein is CASSFSGETDTQYF. The CDR3 bases are TGTGCCAGCAGCTTTAGCGGGGAAACAGATACGCAGTATTTT.

This clonotype was counted only a few times. The rearrangement joins TRBV7-8 to TRBJ1-1; a possible D gene is TRBD1 (5 bases). The CDR3 sequence is 16 residues long. V lost 2 bases and J lost 3, with 16 bases in between. The germline V gene encodes CDR1 SGHVS and CDR2 FQNEAQ. The CDR3 loop reads CASSLSGLAVDTEAFF. In DNA form, the CDR3 reads TGTGCCAGCAGCTTATCAGGGCTCGCGGTGGACACTGAAGCTTTCTTT.

This clonotype was observed at least ten times. The chain has TRBV29-1 and TRBJ1-1, with D perhaps matching TRBD1 (5 bases). The V gene's germline CDR1 is SQVTM and CDR2 ANQGSEA. There are 13 residues in the CDR3. V was pared by 6 bases and J by 3 bases, with 14 bases between. The CDR3 sequence is CSVRWGSYTEAFF. The CDR3 DNA reads TGCAGCGTGCGTTGGGGGTCGTACACTGAAGCTTTCTTT.

V is TRBV5-1 and J is TRBJ1-1, with D perhaps matching TRBD1 (5 bases). Germline V gene lookup returns CDR1 SGHRS and CDR2 YFSETQ. The CDR3 spans 13 residues. Trimming left V 4 bases short and J 5 bases short, with 12 bases between. The CDR3 protein is CASSLNQGTEAFF. CDR3 nucleotide sequence: TGCGCCAGCAGCCTAAACCAGGGAACTGAAGCTTTCTTT.

This clonotype was observed a few times. The chain couples TRBV5-5 to TRBJ2-3; D may match TRBD1 or TRBD2 (5 bases each). The V gene's germline CDR1 is SGHKS and CDR2 YYEKEE (reference sequence). V was cut by 4 bases and J by 2 bases, with 17 bases left in between. This CDR3 is 16 amino acids long. CDR3 coding DNA: TGTGCCAGCAGCCTAAATCCGGGGCTAGCCACAGATACGCAGTATTTT. Its protein product is CASSLNPGLATDTQYF.

This clonotype was seen a handful of times. The rearrangement joins TRBV20-1 to TRBJ2-7, with 8 positions matching TRBD1. CDR1 is DFQATT and CDR2 is SNEGSKA in the germline V gene (reference sequence). After removal of 1 base from V and 4 bases from J, the junction contained 9 bases not matched to a gene. This CDR3 is built from 15 residues. The CDR3 DNA reads as TGCAGTGCTAGAGGGACAGGGATGTCGCGGTACGAGCAGTACTTC. Protein sequence: CSARGTGMSRYEQYF.

The rearrangement links TRBV4-3 to TRBJ1-1; a weak D match, TRBD1 (6 bases). Germline CDR1 and CDR2: LGHNA and YSLEER. The CDR3 has 15 amino acids. Trimming stripped 1 base from V and 1 base from J, with 10 bases between. As DNA, the CDR3 is TGCGCCAGCAGCCAAGGACAGGCGAGGAACACTGAAGCTTTCTTT. Amino acid sequence: CASSQGQARNTEAFF.

This clonotype occurred a few times. This rearrangement joins TRBV18 to TRBJ2-3; D uncertain. Germline assignment: CDR1 KGHSH and CDR2 LQKENI. This CDR3 has 13 residues. The V end was cut by 1 base, the J end by 6 bases, with 8 bases between. CDR3 DNA sequence: TGTGCCAGCTCACCACGTTTCCCCGATACGCAGTATTTT. This sequence encodes CASSPRFPDTQYF.

The J gene is TRBJ2-1, the V gene TRBV7-8, with 10 bases lining up with TRBD2. V lost 1 base and J lost 3; bases outside the gene matches: 3. Germline V CDR1 and CDR2: SGHVS, FQNEAQ. CDR3 length: 16 residues. CDR3 protein: CASSLGSGGVYNEQFF. CDR3 DNA sequence: TGTGCCAGCAGCTTAGGGAGCGGGGGGGTCTACAATGAGCAGTTCTTC. Filled out from reference TRBV7-8 and TRBJ2-1, the complete variable domain reads GAGVSQSPRYKVAKRGQDVALRCDPISGHVSLFWYQQALGQGPEFLTYFQNEAQLDKSGLPSDRFFAERPEGSVSTLKIQRTQQEDSAVYLCASSLGSGGVYNEQFFGPGTRLTVL.

The chain joins TRBV6-1 to TRBJ2-1, with 11 bases that match TRBD2. The CDR3 contains 16 residues. Per the germline V gene, CDR1 is MNHNS and CDR2 is SASEGT. The V segment lost 6 bases and the J segment 0 bases; nucleotides outside the gene matches: 4. CDR3 amino acids: CASRTLAGDSYNEQFF. DNA of the CDR3: TGTGCCAGCAGAACACTAGCGGGGGACTCCTACAATGAGCAGTTCTTC.

This clonotype was counted a few times. The chain links TRBV5-1 to TRBJ2-1; 9 nucleotides align to TRBD1. Germline values: CDR1 SGHRS, CDR2 YFSETQ. Trimming took 4 bases from V and 8 from J; bases not matched to a gene: 10. CDR3 length equals 15 residues. CDR3 sequence (DNA): TGCGCCAGCAGCCCCGGGACAGGGAGGTTGTATGAGCAGTTCTTC. Translated: CASSPGTGRLYEQFF.

This clonotype was counted a few times. This sequence joins TRBV5-1 and TRBJ1-5, with D possibly matching TRBD1 (6 bases). The CDR3 consists of 15 residues. The ends were cut back, 3 bases at V and 5 bases at J, with 15 bases in the middle. Per the germline V gene, CDR1 is SGHRS and CDR2 is YFSETQ. CDR3 region: CASSSFGGLDQPQHF. The DNA for the CDR3 is TGCGCCAGCAGCTCCTTTGGGGGGCTCGATCAGCCCCAGCATTTT. Combining the CDR3 with reference TRBV5-1 and TRBJ1-5 gives the whole variable domain KAGVTQTPRYLIKTRGQQVTLSCSPISGHRSVSWYQQTPGQGLQFLFEYFSETQRNKGNFPGRFSGRQFSNSRSEMNVSTLELGDSALYLCASSSFGGLDQPQHFGDGTRLSIL.

In DNA form, the CDR3 reads TGCAGTGCTAGAGGGCTTACCAACATTCAGTACTTC. Protein product: CSARGLTNIQYF. The rearrangement links TRBV20-1 to TRBJ2-4; D is uncertain. With 1 base removed from V and 7 bases from J, the gap between germline ends came to 8 bases. In germline, CDR1 is DFQATT, CDR2 SNEGSKA (reference sequence). The CDR3 sequence is 12 residues long.

The table lists this clonotype with a few counts. The V call is TRBV10-3, the J call TRBJ1-5; 10 bases line up with TRBD1. Germline assignment: CDR1 ENHRY and CDR2 SYGVKD. Germline trimming cut 5 bases from V and 6 bases from J; bases unmatched to any gene: 4. This CDR3 comprises 14 residues. CDR3 sequence: CAISPTGGFQPQHF. The CDR3 bases are TGTGCCATCAGTCCGACAGGGGGCTTTCAGCCCCAGCATTTT.

This clonotype was picked up many times. This chain links TRBV6-4 with TRBJ2-1; 10 positions match TRBD2. The CDR3 is 15 residues long. Germline CDR1 reads MRHNA; CDR2 reads SNTAGT. V was pared by 5 bases and J by 8 bases, with 9 bases of the junction left unmatched. In nucleotides, the CDR3 is TGTGCCAGCAGTAAAAGCGGGGGGGCAATGGATGAGCAGTTCTTC. Amino acid sequence: CASSKSGGAMDEQFF.

In its sample, this clonotype was seen a few times. This chain connects TRBV7-9 to TRBJ2-2; D is ambiguous. The CDR3 covers 13 residues. Germline CDR1 is SEHNR and CDR2 is FQNEAQ (reference sequence). Trimming shortened V by 0 bases and J by 5 bases, and 4 bases separated the two germline ends. This chain's CDR3 is CASSLALTGELFF. CDR3 nucleotide sequence: TGTGCCAGCAGCTTAGCTCTGACCGGGGAGCTGTTTTTT.

The chain links TRBV12-5 to TRBJ2-3; D might be TRBD1 (6 bases). The CDR3 runs 13 residues. Deletions cut 5 bases from V and 5 bases from J, with 11 bases between. Germline CDR1 is LGHNT and CDR2 is FRNRAP. CDR3 amino acids: CASGPDSLDTQYF. DNA for the CDR3: TGTGCTAGTGGTCCGGACAGCTTAGATACGCAGTATTTT.

In this sample, this clonotype turned up a few times. The rearrangement uses TRBV7-6 and TRBJ1-3; 10 bases are a match to TRBD1. Germline V gene data show CDR1 as SGHVS and CDR2 as FNYEAQ. CDR3 length: 19 residues. J lost 4 bases, V lost 5 bases, and 17 bases had no gene match. CDR3 residues: CASSRLNPGTGAHGNTIYF. Written as DNA, the CDR3 is TGTGCCAGCAGCCGACTGAATCCCGGGACAGGGGCGCACGGAAACACCATATATTTT.

As regards this clonotype: A read error may account for a junction end that differs from germline. This rearrangement joins TRBV16 to TRBJ2-2, with 7 bases identical to TRBD1. CDR3 length: 17 residues. Germline V CDR1 and CDR2: KGHSY, FQNENV. The CDR3 nucleotides read TGTGCCTGCAGCAAGGATGTTGGGACGGACAGGAACGGGGAGCTGTTTTTT. This gives the protein CACSKDVGTDRNGELFF.